A single TCR beta chain is shown here with its context. Its antigen remains unknown. This entry belongs to a study of shared clonotypes between healthy human individuals. The study, taken as a whole, reports: Naive subsets generally had larger estimated richness than memory subsets.

From germline, CDR1 is MNHNY and CDR2 SVGAGI (reference sequence). Trimming shortened V by 1 base and J by 8 bases, and 18 bases separated the two germline ends. This CDR3 spans 16 amino acids. Sequencing was performed with immunoSEQ multiplex PCR; in TCRdb, only in-frame clones are kept and a portion is missing. The sample has a few million clones, under 95% seen once. The sample taken for sequencing was naive CD4+ T cells from PBMCs. Stated subset: CD45RA+ positively selected. The sequence derives from a man aged 18 to 29 in good health. Some clones in this sample may be carry-over from other donors' samples. The chain has TRBV6-6 and TRBJ2-1; perhaps TRBD2 as D (6 bases). The chain's CDR3 is CASSYFIGGSNDEQFF. The CDR3 DNA sequence: TGTGCCAGCAGTTACTTTATTGGGGGGAGTAACGATGAGCAGTTCTTC.